A single sample gave rise to the 11 T cell receptor beta chains below, sequenced in a study of shared T cell receptors in the human thymus. Libraries were prepared by immunoSEQ multiplex PCR; TCRdb keeps only in-frame clonotypes and omits some of them. The sample has hundreds of thousands of clones, approximately 83% seen once; the top ten hold more than 0.008%. The data were also submitted as part of a second study, on human thymus T cells.

What was sequenced was thymocytes. The receptor source for this set is a girl under three years old with a congenital heart defect.

This clone was recorded once. The rearrangement uses TRBV2 and TRBJ1-2; 9 nucleotides line up with TRBD1. The CDR3 has 13 amino acids. Germline-derived CDR1 and CDR2 are SNHLY and FYNNEI. Trimming cost V 6 bases and J 4 bases; bases outside gene matches: 3. The DNA of the CDR3 is TGTGCCAGCAGCGCGGACAGGGGCTATGGCTACACCTTC. Its translation is CASSADRGYGYTF.

The J gene is TRBJ1-1, the V gene TRBV5-4, with 9 bases that match TRBD1. Germline loops: CDR1 SGHNT, CDR2 YYREEE (reference sequence). J lost 1 base, V lost 4 bases, and 5 bases had no gene match. The CDR3 has 15 amino acids. CDR3 nucleotides: TGTGCCAGCAGCACGGACAGGGGACCGAACACTGAAGCTTTCTTT. Amino acids: CASSTDRGPNTEAFF.

CDR3 sequence: CASSGLTGLRDIQYF. CDR3 DNA: TGTGCCAGCAGTGGACTCACCGGGCTCAGGGACATTCAGTACTTC. The chain uses TRBV6-1 and TRBJ2-4; D might be TRBD1 (5 bases). Trimming removed 4 bases at V and 8 bases at J, with 18 bases between. The CDR3 is made up of 15 amino acids. Per the germline V gene, CDR1 is MNHNS and CDR2 is SASEGT.

CDR3 sequence (DNA): TGTGCCAGTAGTATTGTAACAGGGGCAGCTTCGAACACCGGGGAGCTGTTTTTT. Residues: CASSIVTGAASNTGELFF. J is TRBJ2-2 and V is TRBV19; 7 bases fit TRBD1. Trimming removed 3 bases from V and 0 bases from J; junction bases left unmatched: 10. Germline-derived CDR1 and CDR2 are LNHDA and SQIVND (reference sequence). This CDR3 spans 18 amino acids. The entire variable domain, with the rest obtained from reference TRBV19 and TRBJ2-2, is as follows: DGGITQSPKYLFRKEGQNVTLSCEQNLNHDAMYWYRQDPGQGLRLIYYSQIVNDFQKGDIAEGYSVSREKKESFPLTVTSAQKNPTAFYLCASSIVTGAASNTGELFFGEGSRLTVL.

This chain joins TRBV7-3 and TRBJ2-1; D is perhaps TRBD2 (5 bases). Trimming left V 0 bases short and J 4 bases short, with 10 bases between. CDR1 SGHTA and CDR2 FQGTGA come from the germline V gene. The CDR3 loop spans 15 amino acids. In DNA, the CDR3 is TGTGCCAGCAGCTTAACTCGGGGTCAATACAATGAGCAGTTCTTC. Residues: CASSLTRGQYNEQFF.

The rearrangement joins TRBV4-1 to TRBJ1-2; possibly TRBD1 for D (5 bases). From germline, CDR1 is MGHRA and CDR2 YSYEKL. CDR3 size: 16 residues. Trimming shortened V by 0 bases and J by 6 bases, and 17 bases separated the two germline ends. CDR3 region: CASSQDRRRGKNGYTF. The CDR3 DNA reads as TGCGCCAGCAGCCAAGACCGTCGAAGGGGCAAAAATGGCTACACCTTC.

The chain has TRBV27 and TRBJ1-6, with 7 bases that match TRBD1. The CDR3 consists of 16 residues. The ends lost 6 bases at V and 5 bases at J; junction bases unmatched: 10. Germline CDR1 MNHEY, CDR2 SMNVEV (reference sequence). The CDR3 bases are TGTGCCAGCAGACGTAGGGGGACAGTGGATAATTCACCCCTCCACTTT. It is translated as CASRRRGTVDNSPLHF.

The chain combines TRBV6-6 with TRBJ1-2; perhaps TRBD1 as D (5 bases). The CDR3 spans 15 residues. Germline CDR1 and CDR2: MNHNY and SVGAGI (reference sequence). The germline V and J ends were trimmed by 4 bases and 4 bases, with 16 bases remaining between them. In nucleotides, the CDR3 is TGTGCCAGCAGTTTATTTGTGGGGGGGGGCTATGGCTACACCTTC. This codes for CASSLFVGGGYGYTF.

This chain uses TRBV18 with TRBJ2-7; 7 bases match TRBD1. This CDR3 comprises 16 residues. The junction had 13 bases not matched to a gene; V was cut back by 3 bases and J by 5 bases. Germline V gene sequence: CDR1 KGHSH, CDR2 LQKENI. For the CDR3, the DNA is TGTGCCAGCTCACCGCCAACAGGGGTCCAGGGGGACGAGCAGTACTTC. It yields the protein CASSPPTGVQGDEQYF.

This clone was observed a few times. This chain connects TRBV18 to TRBJ1-4, with 7 bases matching TRBD1. The germline CDR1 and CDR2 sequences are KGHSH and LQKENI. Germline trimming cut 2 bases from V and 0 bases from J; bases unmatched to any gene: 15. This CDR3 has 20 amino acids. The CDR3 coding sequence is TGTGCCAGCTCACCAGAACAGGGGCCCTTACGAGGTACAACTAATGAAAAACTGTTTTTT. This codes for CASSPEQGPLRGTTNEKLFF.

The CDR3 DNA sequence: TGCAGCGGACAGGTAGGGATAATGAACACTGAAGCTTTCTTT. It is translated as CSGQVGIMNTEAFF. This chain joins TRBV29-1 and TRBJ1-1; TRBD1 is a possible D gene (6 bases). With 7 bases removed from V and 0 bases from J, the gap between germline ends came to 15 bases. This CDR3 region has 14 residues. CDR1 is SQVTM and CDR2 is ANQGSEA in the germline V gene. Combining the CDR3 with reference TRBV29-1 and TRBJ1-1 gives the whole variable domain SAVISQKPSRDICQRGTSLTIQCQVDSQVTMMFWYRQQPGQSLTLIATANQGSEATYESGFVIDKFPISRPNLTFSTLTVSNMSPEDSSIYLCSGQVGIMNTEAFFGQGTRLTVV.